Sequencing of this TCR beta chain was carried out in a study of blood T cell repertoires in COVID-19. Overall study context: The United States, Italy and Spain provided the acute and convalescent COVID-19 samples.

Trimming pared 4 bases from V and 3 bases from J, leaving 22 bases between. CDR1 is LGHDT and CDR2 is YNNKEL in the germline V gene (reference sequence). This CDR3 is built from 18 residues. Libraries were prepared by immunoSEQ multiplex PCR; TCRdb keeps only in-frame clonotypes and omits some of them. The sample carries about 140,000 clones, around 86% recorded once. Sequencing used peripheral blood. V and J are TRBV3-1 (or the pseudogene TRBV3-2) and TRBJ1-3; possibly TRBD1 for D (6 bases). This sequence was found in a human donor in a cohort sampled during active COVID-19. The CDR3 reads CASSLRGQSALDGNTIYF. CDR3 in DNA: TGTGCCAGCAGCCTACGAGGACAGTCGGCCCTAGATGGAAACACCATATATTTT.